The clone carrying this T cell receptor beta chain was picked up a small number of times. Its cognate antigen is unknown. Time point reported: patch test 2, 6 weeks after DPC sensitization. Treatment here: therapeutic diphenylcyclopropenone sensitization with weekly scalp DPC. Donors, patients with alopecia ranging from 18 to 70 years old and judged suitable for DPC, provided samples. The library gave individual cDNA molecules unique molecular identifiers. Each CDR3 protein gets one entry after TCRdb re-called the RACE reads with MiXCR. The sample contains tens of thousands of distinct CDR3 sequences, 8.5% to 12% of which appear only once. The data originate from a study of human T cells and chemical hapten exposure. Study-wide points: With patch test score, the counts of PT1 expanded TCRs showed a positive correlation.

The source was whole blood, collected in connection with sensitization to the hapten diphenylcyclopropenone (DPC). This sequence originates from a woman aged 45-65 years with alopecia areata. Some clones in this sample may be carry-over from other donors' samples.

CDR3 amino acids: CSARGGRDEQYF. DNA for the CDR3: TGCAGTGCTAGAGGAGGAAGGGACGAGCAGTACTTC. The J gene is TRBJ2-7, the V gene TRBV20-1, with unresolved D. The germline V and J ends were trimmed by 1 base and 5 bases, with 9 bases remaining between them. CDR3 length equals 12 residues. Germline CDR1 and CDR2: DFQATT and SNEGSKA (reference sequence).